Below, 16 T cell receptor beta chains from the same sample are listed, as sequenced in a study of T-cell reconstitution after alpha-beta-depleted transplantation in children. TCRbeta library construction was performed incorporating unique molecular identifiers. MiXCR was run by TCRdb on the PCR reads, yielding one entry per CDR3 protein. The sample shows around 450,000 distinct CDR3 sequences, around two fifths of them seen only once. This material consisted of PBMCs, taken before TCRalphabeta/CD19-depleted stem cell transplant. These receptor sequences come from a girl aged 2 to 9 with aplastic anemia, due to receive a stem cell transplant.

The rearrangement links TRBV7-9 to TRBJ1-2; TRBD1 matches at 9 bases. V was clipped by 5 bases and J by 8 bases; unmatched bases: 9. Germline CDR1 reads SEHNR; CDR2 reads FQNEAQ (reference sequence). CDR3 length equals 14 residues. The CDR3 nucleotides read TGTGCCAGCAGCCTCACAGGGGGCGCGGAAGGCTACACCTTC. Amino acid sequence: CASSLTGGAEGYTF.

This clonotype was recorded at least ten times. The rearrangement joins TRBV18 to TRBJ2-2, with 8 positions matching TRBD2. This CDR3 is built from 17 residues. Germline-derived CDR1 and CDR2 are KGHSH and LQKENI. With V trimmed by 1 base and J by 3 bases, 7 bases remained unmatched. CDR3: CASSPLRGRTYTGELFF. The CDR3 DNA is TGTGCCAGCTCACCACTACGCGGGAGGACCTACACCGGGGAGCTGTTTTTT.

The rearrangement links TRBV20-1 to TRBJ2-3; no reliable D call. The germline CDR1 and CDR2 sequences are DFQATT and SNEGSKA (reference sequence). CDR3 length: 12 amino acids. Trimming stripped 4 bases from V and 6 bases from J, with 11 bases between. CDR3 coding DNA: TGCAGTGCTATTGCGGTTATGGATACGCAGTATTTT. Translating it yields CSAIAVMDTQYF.

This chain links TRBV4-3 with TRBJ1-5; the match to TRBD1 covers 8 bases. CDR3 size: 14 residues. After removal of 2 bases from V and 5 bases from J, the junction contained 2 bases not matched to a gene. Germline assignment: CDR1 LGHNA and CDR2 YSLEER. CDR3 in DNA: TGCGCCAGCAGCCAACGGACAGGGTATCAGCCCCAGCATTTT. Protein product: CASSQRTGYQPQHF.

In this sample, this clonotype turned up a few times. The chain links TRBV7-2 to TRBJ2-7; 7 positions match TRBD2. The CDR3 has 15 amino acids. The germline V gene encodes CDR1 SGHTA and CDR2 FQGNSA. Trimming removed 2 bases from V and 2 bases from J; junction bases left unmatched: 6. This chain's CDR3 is CASSLRVGRTYEQYF. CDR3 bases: TGTGCCAGCAGCTTAAGGGTCGGGAGGACCTACGAGCAGTACTTC. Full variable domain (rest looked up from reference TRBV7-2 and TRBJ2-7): GAGVSQSPSNKVTEKGKDVELRCDPISGHTALYWYRQSLGQGLEFLIYFQGNSAPDKSGLPSDRFSAERTGGSVSTLTIQRTQQEDSAVYLCASSLRVGRTYEQYFGPGTRLTVT.

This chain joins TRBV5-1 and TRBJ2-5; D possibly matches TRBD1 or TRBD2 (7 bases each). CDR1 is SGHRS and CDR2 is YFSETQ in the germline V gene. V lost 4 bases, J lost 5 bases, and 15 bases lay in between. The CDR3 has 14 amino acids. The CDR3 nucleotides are TGCGCCAGCAGCCCGGGGAGGGGGCGCGAGACCCAGTACTTC. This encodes CASSPGRGRETQYF.

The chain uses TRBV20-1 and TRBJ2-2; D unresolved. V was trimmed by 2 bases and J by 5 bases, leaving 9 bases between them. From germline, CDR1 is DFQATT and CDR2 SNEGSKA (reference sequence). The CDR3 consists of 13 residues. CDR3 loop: CSARRGSTGELFF. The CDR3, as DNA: TGCAGTGCTAGACGAGGAAGTACCGGGGAGCTGTTTTTT.

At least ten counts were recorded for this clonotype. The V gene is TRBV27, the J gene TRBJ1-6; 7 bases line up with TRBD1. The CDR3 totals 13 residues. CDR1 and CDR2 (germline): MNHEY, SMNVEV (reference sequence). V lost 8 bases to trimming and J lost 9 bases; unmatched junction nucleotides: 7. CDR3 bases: TGTGCCAGCGCACAGGGGAAGGGTTCACCCCTCCACTTT. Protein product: CASAQGKGSPLHF.

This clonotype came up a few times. In nucleotides, the CDR3 is TGCGCCAGCAGCTTAAGCGGGACTAGCGGGGAGTATTTT. Translated, it gives CASSLSGTSGEYF. The chain couples TRBV5-1 to TRBJ2-3; TRBD2 aligns across 13 bases. The CDR3 has 13 amino acids. Germline V gene sequence: CDR1 SGHRS, CDR2 YFSETQ. The V gene end was trimmed by 2 bases and the J gene end by 13 bases; junction bases not matched to a gene: 4.

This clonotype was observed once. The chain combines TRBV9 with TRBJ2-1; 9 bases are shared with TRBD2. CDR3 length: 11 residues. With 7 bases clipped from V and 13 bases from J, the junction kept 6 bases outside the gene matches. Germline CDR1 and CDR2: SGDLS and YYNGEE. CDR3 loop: CASGREGAQFF. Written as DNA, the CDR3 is TGTGCCAGCGGGCGGGAGGGGGCCCAGTTCTTC.

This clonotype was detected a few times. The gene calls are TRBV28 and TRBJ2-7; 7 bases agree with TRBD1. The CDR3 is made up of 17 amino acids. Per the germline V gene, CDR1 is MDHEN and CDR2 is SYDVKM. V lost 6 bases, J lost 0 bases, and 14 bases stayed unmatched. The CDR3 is CASRGRGTDLISYEQYF. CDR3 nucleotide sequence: TGTGCCAGCAGAGGAAGAGGGACAGACCTAATCTCCTACGAGCAGTACTTC.

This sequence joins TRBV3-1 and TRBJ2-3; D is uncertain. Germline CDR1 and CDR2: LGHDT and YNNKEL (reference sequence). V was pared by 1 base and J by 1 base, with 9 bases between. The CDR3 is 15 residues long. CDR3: CASSQGVRGTDTQYF. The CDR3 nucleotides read TGTGCCAGCAGCCAAGGTGTTCGGGGCACAGATACGCAGTATTTT.

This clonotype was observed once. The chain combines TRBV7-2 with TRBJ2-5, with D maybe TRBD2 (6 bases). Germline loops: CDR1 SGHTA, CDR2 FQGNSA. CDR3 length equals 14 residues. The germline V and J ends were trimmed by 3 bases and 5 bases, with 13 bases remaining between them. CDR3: CASSLGRGTETQYF. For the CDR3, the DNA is TGTGCCAGCAGCTTGGGCCGGGGGACGGAGACCCAGTACTTC.

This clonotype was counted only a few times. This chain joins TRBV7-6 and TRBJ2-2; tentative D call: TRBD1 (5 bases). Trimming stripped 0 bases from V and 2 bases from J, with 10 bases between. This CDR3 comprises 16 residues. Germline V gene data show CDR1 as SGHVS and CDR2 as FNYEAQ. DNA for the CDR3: TGTGCCAGCAGCTTAGCCAGACAGTTAAACACCGGGGAGCTGTTTTTT. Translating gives CASSLARQLNTGELFF.

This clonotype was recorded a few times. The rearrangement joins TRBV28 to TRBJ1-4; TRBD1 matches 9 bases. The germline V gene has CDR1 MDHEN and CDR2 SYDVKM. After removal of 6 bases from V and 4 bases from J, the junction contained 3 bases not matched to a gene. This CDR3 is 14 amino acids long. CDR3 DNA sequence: TGTGCCAGCAGCCCGACAGGGGGTAATGAAAAACTGTTTTTT. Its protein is CASSPTGGNEKLFF. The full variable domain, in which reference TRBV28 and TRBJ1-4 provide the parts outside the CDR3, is DVKVTQSSRYLVKRTGEKVFLECVQDMDHENMFWYRQDPGLGLRLIYFSYDVKMKEKGDIPEGYSVSREKKERFSLILESASTNQTSMYLCASSPTGGNEKLFFGSGTQLSVL.

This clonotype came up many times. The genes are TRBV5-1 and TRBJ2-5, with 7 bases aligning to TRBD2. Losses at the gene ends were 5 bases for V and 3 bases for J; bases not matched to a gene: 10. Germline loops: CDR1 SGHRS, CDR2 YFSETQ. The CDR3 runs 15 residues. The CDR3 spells CASSPTGLLKETQYF. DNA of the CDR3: TGCGCCAGCAGTCCTACGGGACTACTAAAAGAGACCCAGTACTTC. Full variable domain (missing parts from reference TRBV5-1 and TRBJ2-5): KAGVTQTPRYLIKTRGQQVTLSCSPISGHRSVSWYQQTPGQGLQFLFEYFSETQRNKGNFPGRFSGRQFSNSRSEMNVSTLELGDSALYLCASSPTGLLKETQYFGPGTRLLVL.